Following are 25 T cell receptor beta chains from one sample sequenced in a study of control samples from healthy donors and cancer patients. Method: immunoSEQ multiplex PCR; TCRdb's copy keeps in-frame clones and lacks some. The top ten clones hold less than 15% of a sample with around 250,000 clones, about 80% of them seen once. The sequencing input was PBMCs. These receptors all come from an older woman with lung cancer.

This clone was counted a few times. The J gene is TRBJ1-2, the V gene TRBV3-1 (or the pseudogene TRBV3-2); D gene uncertain. This CDR3 spans 14 amino acids. Germline CDR1 LGHDT, CDR2 YNNKEL (reference sequence). V was shortened by 0 bases and J by 4 bases, with 9 bases between the two germline ends. The CDR3 is CASSQDITSYGYTF. In DNA, the CDR3 is TGTGCCAGCAGCCAAGATATCACCTCCTATGGCTACACCTTC.

The chain carries TRBV30 and TRBJ2-3, with 7 bases aligning to TRBD2. CDR3 length equals 15 residues. Trimming removed 0 bases from V and 6 bases from J; junction bases left unmatched: 9. The germline V gene has CDR1 GTSNPN and CDR2 SVGIG (reference sequence). The CDR3 DNA sequence: TGTGCCTGGAGTGTGGGGCTAGCGGTTATGGATACGCAGTATTTT. This encodes CAWSVGLAVMDTQYF.

This clone was observed once. This rearrangement joins TRBV9 to TRBJ2-3; D is unresolved. Germline CDR1 SGDLS, CDR2 YYNGEE. The CDR3 covers 15 residues. V shed 4 bases and J shed 0 bases, with 12 bases lying between them. CDR3 DNA sequence: TGTGCCAGCAGCCCCTCTAGGGCTAGCACAGATACGCAGTATTTT. Protein product: CASSPSRASTDTQYF.

The gene calls are TRBV7-3 and TRBJ2-1, with D perhaps TRBD1 (6 bases). The V end was cut by 4 bases, the J end by 2 bases, with 9 bases between. In germline, CDR1 is SGHTA, CDR2 FQGTGA. CDR3 length equals 14 residues. The CDR3 coding sequence is TGTGCCAGCAGCTCGACAGGAGCCTACAATGAGCAGTTCTTC. It translates to CASSSTGAYNEQFF. Looking up the rest from reference TRBV7-3 and TRBJ2-1 gives the full variable domain: GAGVSQTPSNKVTEKGKYVELRCDPISGHTALYWYRQSLGQGPEFLIYFQGTGAADDSGLPNDRFFAVRPEGSVSTLKIQRTERGDSAVYLCASSSTGAYNEQFFGPGTRLTVL.

The V gene is TRBV29-1, the J gene TRBJ1-1; D ambiguous. The CDR3 length is 13 residues. The ends were cut back, 7 bases at V and 6 bases at J, with 18 bases in the middle. Germline V lookup: CDR1 SQVTM, CDR2 ANQGSEA. CDR3 sequence: CSAVDGPKAEAFF. DNA for the CDR3: TGCAGCGCCGTTGACGGGCCGAAGGCTGAAGCTTTCTTT.

This clone was counted a single time. The J gene is TRBJ2-5, the V gene TRBV7-2; D is ambiguous. The germline CDR1 and CDR2 sequences are SGHTA and FQGNSA. The V and J ends lost 1 base and 5 bases respectively, with 5 bases between them. There are 12 residues in the CDR3. CDR3 sequence (DNA): TGTGCCAGCAGCTTAGGTGAGGAGACCCAGTACTTC. Translation: CASSLGEETQYF.

As concerns this clone: Its ends do not fully match the called genes, so a read error is possible. The rearrangement links TRBV14 to TRBJ1-1; D unclear. Germline CDR1 reads SGHDN; CDR2 reads FVKESK. The CDR3 is 13 residues long. This CDR3 is CASSQDWNSEAFF. As DNA, the CDR3 is TGTGCCAGCAGCCAAGACTGGAACTCTGAAGCTTTCTTT.

With regard to this clone: An end of the junction does not agree with germline; a read error may underlie this. The chain joins TRBV11-3 to TRBJ2-7; D unresolved. CDR3 length: 14 amino acids. Germline V gives CDR1 SGHNT, CDR2 YENEEA. The CDR3 bases are TGTGCCAGCAGCTTAGAAGGGAACTCCCACGAGCAGTACTTC. Its translation is CASSLEGNSHEQYF.

The chain recombines TRBV5-1 with TRBJ2-7, with 13 nucleotides matching TRBD2. V dropped 4 bases and J dropped 3; count of bases not matched to a gene: 4. The V gene's germline CDR1 is SGHRS and CDR2 YFSETQ. The CDR3 sequence is 15 residues long. The CDR3 spells CASSPGTSGIYEQYF. CDR3 sequence (DNA): TGCGCCAGCAGCCCCGGGACTAGCGGGATCTACGAGCAGTACTTC.

Concerning this clone: This sample includes further DNA sequences coding for the same CDR3. This chain links TRBV4-2 with TRBJ2-7, with TRBD1 as a possible D gene (6 bases). V dropped 4 bases and J dropped 1 base, with 11 bases sitting between them. The CDR3 loop spans 14 amino acids. The germline CDR1 and CDR2 sequences are LGHNA and YNFKEQ. In DNA form, the CDR3 reads TGTGCCAGCAGCCCGACAGGATCATCCTACGAGCAGTACTTC. This encodes CASSPTGSSYEQYF.

This chain joins TRBV2 and TRBJ2-7, with TRBD1 identical over 9 bases. The germline V gene has CDR1 SNHLY and CDR2 FYNNEI. V was pared by 4 bases and J by 7 bases, with 8 bases of the junction left unmatched. This CDR3 is built from 14 residues. The CDR3 reads CASSVTGGIREQYF. In nucleotides, the CDR3 is TGTGCCAGCAGTGTGACAGGGGGGATACGGGAGCAGTACTTC.

This clone was seen just once. The rearrangement uses TRBV5-1 and TRBJ1-2; 7 nucleotides agree with TRBD1. This CDR3 spans 14 amino acids. Per the germline V gene, CDR1 is SGHRS and CDR2 is YFSETQ. V was pared by 4 bases and J by 4 bases, with 7 bases of the junction left unmatched. The DNA of the CDR3 is TGCGCCAGCAGCCCGTTACAGGGGAGCTATGGCTACACCTTC. This encodes CASSPLQGSYGYTF.

CDR3: CASARAGGNYGYTF. The CDR3 bases are TGTGCCAGTGCCAGGGCGGGGGGGAACTATGGCTACACCTTC. The chain recombines TRBV19 with TRBJ1-2, with D tentatively TRBD1 (5 bases). CDR3 length: 14 residues. V was clipped by 8 bases and J by 2 bases, with 15 bases between them. Germline CDR1 and CDR2: LNHDA and SQIVND (reference sequence).

The chain links TRBV19 to TRBJ1-3; perhaps TRBD1 as D (6 bases). Looked up from germline, CDR1 is LNHDA and CDR2 is SQIVND (reference sequence). Trimming stripped 7 bases from V and 0 bases from J, with 13 bases between. CDR3 length: 15 residues. Here the CDR3 reads CASTRQGPSGNTIYF. The CDR3 nucleotides read TGTGCCAGTACCCGTCAGGGGCCCTCTGGAAACACCATATATTTT.

The gene calls are TRBV11-2 and TRBJ1-2, with TRBD1 as a possible D gene (6 bases). Looked up from germline, CDR1 is SGHAT and CDR2 is FQNNGV. The V end lost 6 bases, the J end lost 8 bases, and 22 bases lay between the germline ends. The CDR3 is 15 residues long. CDR3 in DNA: TGTGCCAGCAGTCATTCGACAGGCTCGTCTGGGGGCTACACCTTC. Translating it yields CASSHSTGSSGGYTF. The full variable domain, with the rest looked up from reference TRBV11-2 and TRBJ1-2, is EAGVAQSPRYKIIEKRQSVAFWCNPISGHATLYWYQQILGQGPKLLIQFQNNGVVDDSQLPKDRFSAERLKGVDSTLKIQPAKLEDSAVYLCASSHSTGSSGGYTFGSGTRLTVV.

The CDR3 is CASSVRTGEKLFF. The CDR3 DNA reads as TGTGCCAGCAGCGTCAGGACGGGTGAAAAACTGTTTTTT. The chain recombines TRBV9 with TRBJ1-4, with D unclear. The germline gives CDR1 SGDLS, CDR2 YYNGEE. The CDR3 covers 13 residues. V lost 2 bases, J lost 7 bases, and 9 bases lay in between. The variable domain in full, with the rest retrieved from reference TRBV9 and TRBJ1-4, is DSGVTQTPKHLITATGQRVTLRCSPRSGDLSVYWYQQSLDQGLQFLIQYYNGEERAKGNILERFSAQQFPDLHSELNLSSLELGDSALYFCASSVRTGEKLFFGSGTQLSVL.

The chain is built from TRBV5-1 and TRBJ1-2; 11 bases match TRBD1. V lost 0 bases, J lost 4 bases, and 8 bases stayed unmatched. Germline values: CDR1 SGHRS, CDR2 YFSETQ. There are 17 residues in the CDR3. The CDR3 DNA follows: TGCGCCAGCAGCTTGGGGACAGGGGGCATGCTGGGCTATGGCTACACCTTC. Translation gives CASSLGTGGMLGYGYTF. Based on the CDR3 plus reference TRBV5-1 and TRBJ1-2, the full variable domain is KAGVTQTPRYLIKTRGQQVTLSCSPISGHRSVSWYQQTPGQGLQFLFEYFSETQRNKGNFPGRFSGRQFSNSRSEMNVSTLELGDSALYLCASSLGTGGMLGYGYTFGSGTRLTVV.

The table lists this clone with a count of one. The genes are TRBV19 and TRBJ2-2; 8 nucleotides agree with TRBD1. Germline V gene data show CDR1 as LNHDA and CDR2 as SQIVND (reference sequence). The CDR3 totals 16 residues. The trim removed 2 bases at V and 0 bases at J, leaving 2 bases unmatched. The CDR3 nucleotides are TGTGCCAGTAGTATATACAGGGGGTCGAACACCGGGGAGCTGTTTTTT. Translating gives CASSIYRGSNTGELFF.

The chain joins TRBV11-2 to TRBJ2-1; 8 bases agree with TRBD2. The CDR3 consists of 15 residues. The junction had 3 bases not matched to a gene; V was cut back by 5 bases and J by 0 bases. CDR1 is SGHAT, CDR2 FQNNGV, per germline. CDR3 DNA sequence: TGTGCCAGCAGCGTAAGCGGGGGCTCCTACAATGAGCAGTTCTTC. Protein product: CASSVSGGSYNEQFF.

V is TRBV6-1 and J is TRBJ1-3; D is ambiguous. This CDR3 has 15 amino acids. Per germline, CDR1 MNHNS and CDR2 SASEGT. V was trimmed by 1 base and J by 0 bases, leaving 7 bases between them. The CDR3 DNA follows: TGTGCCAGCAGTGAAGGGGCCTCCTCTGGAAACACCATATATTTT. It translates to CASSEGASSGNTIYF.

The chain joins TRBV5-4 to TRBJ2-3, with TRBD2 matching over 9 bases. The CDR3 loop spans 17 amino acids. The germline V gene has CDR1 SGHNT and CDR2 YYREEE (reference sequence). V shed 4 bases, J shed 0 bases, and the junction held 9 bases outside the gene matches. This CDR3 reads CASSVEAGGTSTDTQYF. The CDR3 DNA reads as TGTGCCAGCAGCGTGGAAGCGGGGGGTACTAGCACAGATACGCAGTATTTT.

The chain uses TRBV10-3 and TRBJ2-1, with 7 nucleotides matching TRBD2. The germline gives CDR1 ENHRY, CDR2 SYGVKD. The trim removed 8 bases at V and 8 bases at J, leaving 12 bases unmatched. This CDR3 has 14 amino acids. CDR3 protein: CAIAQSGIRDEQFF. CDR3 nucleotides: TGTGCCATCGCACAAAGCGGGATTAGGGATGAGCAGTTCTTC.

This clone is a singleton in its sample. This chain connects TRBV5-1 to TRBJ2-5, with a weak D call TRBD1 (7 bases). Germline CDR1 is SGHRS and CDR2 is YFSETQ. The CDR3 is 16 amino acids. With 0 bases removed from V and 5 bases from J, the gap between germline ends came to 17 bases. The CDR3 reads CASSLASGGGRETQYF. The CDR3 DNA reads TGCGCCAGCAGCTTGGCTTCAGGGGGAGGCAGGGAGACCCAGTACTTC.

The chain employs TRBV24-1 and TRBJ2-5; 11 positions agree with TRBD1. V lost 3 bases to trimming and J lost 4 bases; unmatched junction nucleotides: 3. The CDR3 length is 15 residues. The germline V gene has CDR1 KGHDR and CDR2 SFDVKD. The CDR3 DNA reads as TGTGCCACCAGTGATCCCGGGACAGGGGGAGAGACCCAGTACTTC. Protein sequence: CATSDPGTGGETQYF.

The J gene is TRBJ1-3, the V gene TRBV19; D unresolved. Trimming cost V 8 bases and J 4 bases, with 15 bases left between them. This CDR3 is 14 amino acids long. Germline values: CDR1 LNHDA, CDR2 SQIVND (reference sequence). The chain's CDR3 is CASATTYGGNTIYF. The CDR3 region has the DNA TGTGCCAGTGCGACTACGTACGGGGGAAACACCATATATTTT.